Below, one T cell receptor (beta chain) is given with its context. Donors comprised only Caucasian adults living in Nashville, Tennessee. CD45RA-negative memory and CD45RA+ naive subsets were split from the CD4+ cells. Assay used: immunoSEQ multiplex PCR; TCRdb lists only in-frame clones, some missing. The sample contains approximately 720,000 clones, roughly 70% of which appear only once. This specimen comes from a study of shared clonotypes between healthy human individuals. As for the study in general: Per-donor plates numbered three CD4 naive, three CD4 memory, two CD8 naive and one CD8 memory.

The CDR3 extends over 15 amino acids. V shed 7 bases, J shed 3 bases, and the junction held 6 bases outside the gene matches. CDR1 and CDR2 (germline): MDHEN, SYDVKM. This clonotype was obtained from a woman in her 30s in good health. The chain couples TRBV28 to TRBJ2-1; 10 bases line up with TRBD2. Source material: memory CD4+ T cells sorted from blood. Subset meaning: CD45RA-negative fraction. CDR3 protein: CASTASGSGYNEQFF. CDR3 bases: TGTGCCAGCACGGCTAGCGGGAGTGGCTACAATGAGCAGTTCTTC.